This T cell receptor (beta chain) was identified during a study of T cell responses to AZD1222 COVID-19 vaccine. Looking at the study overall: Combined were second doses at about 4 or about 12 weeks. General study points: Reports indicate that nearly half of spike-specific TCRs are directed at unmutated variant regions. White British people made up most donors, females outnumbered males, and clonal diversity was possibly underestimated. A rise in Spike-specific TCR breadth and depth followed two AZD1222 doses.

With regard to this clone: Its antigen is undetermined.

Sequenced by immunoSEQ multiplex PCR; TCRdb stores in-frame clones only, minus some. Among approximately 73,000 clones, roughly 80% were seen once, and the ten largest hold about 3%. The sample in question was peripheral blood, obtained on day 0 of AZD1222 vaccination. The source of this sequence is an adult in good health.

The CDR3 sequence is CASSAILTGDETQYF. DNA of the CDR3: TGCGCCAGCAGCGCAATATTGACAGGGGATGAGACCCAGTACTTC. This rearrangement joins TRBV10-1 to TRBJ2-5; 8 nucleotides agree with TRBD1. The junction had 11 bases not matched to a gene; V was cut back by 6 bases and J by 5 bases. The length of the CDR3 is 15 residues. The germline V gene encodes CDR1 WNHNN and CDR2 SYGVQD (reference sequence).